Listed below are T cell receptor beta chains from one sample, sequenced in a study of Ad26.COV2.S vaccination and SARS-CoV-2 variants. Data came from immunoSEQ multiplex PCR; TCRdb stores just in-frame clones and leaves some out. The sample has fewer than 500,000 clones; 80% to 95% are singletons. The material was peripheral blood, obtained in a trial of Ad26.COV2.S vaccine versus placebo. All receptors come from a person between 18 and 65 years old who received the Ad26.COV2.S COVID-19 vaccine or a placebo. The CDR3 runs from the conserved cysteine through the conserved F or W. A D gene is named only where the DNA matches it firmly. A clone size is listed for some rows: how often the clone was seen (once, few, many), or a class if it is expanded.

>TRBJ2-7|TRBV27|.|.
TGTGCCAGCAGTCAGTGGGGGTCCTACGAGCAGTACTTC
CASSQWGSYEQYF
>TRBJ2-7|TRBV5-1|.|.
TGCGCCAGCAGCCGCACCGGTGGGGTTCGGTCCTACGAGCAGTACTTC
CASSRTGGVRSYEQYF
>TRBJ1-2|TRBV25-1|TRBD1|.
TGTGCCAGCAGGAGAACAGGGGACTATGGCTACACCTTC
CASRRTGDYGYTF
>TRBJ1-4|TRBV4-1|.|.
TGCGCCAGCAGCCAAGGATCACAACTAACTAATGAAAAACTGTTTTTT
CASSQGSQLTNEKLFF
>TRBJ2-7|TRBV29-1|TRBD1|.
TGCAGCGTTAAACAGGGGGTCGCCTACGAGCAGTACTTC
CSVKQGVAYEQYF
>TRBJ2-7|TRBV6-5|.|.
TGTGCCAGCAGTTACTCCCACCCCTACGAGCAGTACTTC
CASSYSHPYEQYF
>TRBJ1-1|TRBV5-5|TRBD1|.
TGTGCCAGCAGCTGGAATACAGGGGAATCTCTAAACACTGAAGCTTTCTTT
CASSWNTGESLNTEAFF
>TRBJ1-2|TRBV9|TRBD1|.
TGTGCCAGCGCCCAGGGGGTATATGGCTACACCTTC
CASAQGVYGYTF
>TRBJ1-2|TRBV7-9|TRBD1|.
TGTGCCAGCAGCCGAGGGACAGGGAGTGTGGGTGGCTACACCTTC
CASSRGTGSVGGYTF
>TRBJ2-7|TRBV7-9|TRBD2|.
TGTGCCAGCAGCCGCACTAGCGGGAGGAGCTCCTACGAGCAGTACTTC
CASSRTSGRSSYEQYF
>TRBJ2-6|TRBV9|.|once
TGTGCCAGCAGCGTATTCTATGGGGCCAACGTCCTGACTTTC
CASSVFYGANVLTF
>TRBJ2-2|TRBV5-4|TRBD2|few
TGTGCCAGCAGCTCAGGACTAGCGGCCAACACCGGGGAGCTGTTTTTT
CASSSGLAANTGELFF
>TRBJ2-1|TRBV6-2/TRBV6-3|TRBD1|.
TGTGCCAGCAGTGCAAACAGGGGTCTCGGTGGCAATGAGCAGTTCTTC
CASSANRGLGGNEQFF
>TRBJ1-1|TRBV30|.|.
TGTGCCTGGAGTTTAATATTAGCTACCGAAGCTTTCTTT
CAWSLILATEAFF
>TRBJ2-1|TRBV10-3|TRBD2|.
TGTGCCATCCTACCCTCGAGCGGGAGGGCCTCTGTGAATGAGCAGTTCTTC
CAILPSSGRASVNEQFF
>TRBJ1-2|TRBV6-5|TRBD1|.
TGTGCCAGCAGTCGCGGACAGGGAACTAACTATGGCTACACCTTC
CASSRGQGTNYGYTF
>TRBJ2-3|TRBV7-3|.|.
TGTGCCAGCAGCTTAACGGTTAGCACAGATACGCAGTATTTT
CASSLTVSTDTQYF
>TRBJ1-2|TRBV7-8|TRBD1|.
TGTGCCAGCAGCTTAGGGGGACAGGGTTATGGCTACACCTTC
CASSLGGQGYGYTF
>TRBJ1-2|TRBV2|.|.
TGTGCCAGCAGCGCAAACAATTACACCTTC
CASSANNYTF
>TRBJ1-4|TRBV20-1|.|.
TGCAGTGCTAGTCATACGAGGGAAAAACTGTTTTTT
CSASHTREKLFF
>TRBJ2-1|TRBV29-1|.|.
TGCAGCGGACGTTGGGGGGCCCTGGGTGAGCAGTTCTTC
CSGRWGALGEQFF
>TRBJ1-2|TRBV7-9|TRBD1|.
TGTGCCAGCAGCTCCCGGGCAGGGGGGTATGGCTACACCTTC
CASSSRAGGYGYTF
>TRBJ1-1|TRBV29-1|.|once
TGCAGCGTTGCAGGCAGGTTGAACACTGAAGCTTTCTTT
CSVAGRLNTEAFF
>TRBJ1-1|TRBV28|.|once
TGTGCCAGCAGTTTGGCGCAAAGAAAAGCTTTCTTT
CASSLAQRKAFF
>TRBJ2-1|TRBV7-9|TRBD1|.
TGTGCCAGCAGCAGACCCCGGGACAGGGGTATCAATGAGCAGTTCTTC
CASSRPRDRGINEQFF
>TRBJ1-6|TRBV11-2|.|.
TGTGCCAGCAGCTTAGACCCGAACCCACCCCTCCACTTT
CASSLDPNPPLHF
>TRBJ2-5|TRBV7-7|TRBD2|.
TGTGCTAGCAGCCCGCCGGGACTAGCGGGAGGCAAGGAGACCCAGTACTTC
CASSPPGLAGGKETQYF
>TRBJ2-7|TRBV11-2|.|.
TGTGCCAGCAGCTCGCGGGACGGTATCTACGAGCAGTACTTC
CASSSRDGIYEQYF
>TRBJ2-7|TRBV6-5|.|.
TGTGCCAGCACCCCTGGACAGGGAGGGTACGAGCAGTACTTC
CASTPGQGGYEQYF
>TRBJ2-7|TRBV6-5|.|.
TGTGCCAGCAGTTACTTCGCTCACTACGAGCAGTACTTC
CASSYFAHYEQYF
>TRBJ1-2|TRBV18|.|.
TGTGCCAGCCCTTATAACTATGGCTACACCTTC
CASPYNYGYTF
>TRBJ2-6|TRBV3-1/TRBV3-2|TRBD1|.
TGTGCCAGCAGCACCGGGACAGGGTCTGGGGCCAACGTCCTGACTTTC
CASSTGTGSGANVLTF
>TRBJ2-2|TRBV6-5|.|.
TGTGCCAGCAGTTATGGCATTACGAACACCGGGGAGCTGTTTTTT
CASSYGITNTGELFF
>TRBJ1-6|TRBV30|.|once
TGTGCCTGGAGTGGGAGTGGCGGACTGAATTCACCCCTCCACTTT
CAWSGSGGLNSPLHF
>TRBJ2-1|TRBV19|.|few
TGTGCCAGTAATAAGATACCGCAGTACAATGAGCAGTTCTTC
CASNKIPQYNEQFF
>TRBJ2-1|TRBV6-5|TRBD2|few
TGTGCCAGCAGTTACCCGACTAGCGGGAGAGGGGAGCAGTTCTTC
CASSYPTSGRGEQFF
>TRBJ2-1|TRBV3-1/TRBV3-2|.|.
TGTGCCAGCAGCTCGTCGGTCGGGGCTTACAATGAGCAGTTCTTC
CASSSSVGAYNEQFF
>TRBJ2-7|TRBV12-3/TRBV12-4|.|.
TGTGCCAGCAGTTTACAGATATCCTACGAGCAGTACTTC
CASSLQISYEQYF
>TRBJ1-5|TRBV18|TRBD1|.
TGTGCCAGCTCATCCGGGACAGGGCTCCAGCCCCAGCATTTT
CASSSGTGLQPQHF
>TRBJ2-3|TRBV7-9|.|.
TGTGCCAGCAGTTTATCCACAGTGACGTTTCTAGATACGCAGTATTTT
CASSLSTVTFLDTQYF
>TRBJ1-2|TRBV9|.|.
TGTGCCAGCAGCGTGGGCTCACAGGGTGCTGTTTATGGCTACACCTTC
CASSVGSQGAVYGYTF
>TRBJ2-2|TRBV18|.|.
TGTGCCAGCTCACCACTTTACTCGGCCGGGGAGCTGTTTTTT
CASSPLYSAGELFF
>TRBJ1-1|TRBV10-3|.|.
TGTGCCATCAGTGAGTCAGGGGGGTTCGGTACTGAAGCTTTCTTT
CAISESGGFGTEAFF
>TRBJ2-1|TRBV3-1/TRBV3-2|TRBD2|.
TGTGCCAGCAGCCAGACCCTGCTGTTACTAGCGGGAGACTACAATGAGCAGTTCTTC
CASSQTLLLLAGDYNEQFF
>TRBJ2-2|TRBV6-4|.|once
TGTGCCAGCAAAAGGACAGCTAACACCGGGGAGCTGTTTTTT
CASKRTANTGELFF
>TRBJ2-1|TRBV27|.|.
TGTGCCAGCAGTTTGATCGCGGTTCCCTACAATGAGCAGTTCTTC
CASSLIAVPYNEQFF
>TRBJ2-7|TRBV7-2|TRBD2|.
TGTGCCAGCAGCTTAGGCCTAGCGGGCCGGGAGGGGGAGCAGTACTTC
CASSLGLAGREGEQYF
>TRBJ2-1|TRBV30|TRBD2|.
TGTGCCTGGAGTCGGGGACTAGGAAACAATGAGCAGTTCTTC
CAWSRGLGNNEQFF
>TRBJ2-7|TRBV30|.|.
TGTGCCTGGAGCTTCGACAGGGAGCAGTACTTC
CAWSFDREQYF
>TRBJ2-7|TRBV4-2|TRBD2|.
TGTGCCAGCAGCCAAGAAAGCAGCGGGAGATGGTACGAGCAGTACTTC
CASSQESSGRWYEQYF
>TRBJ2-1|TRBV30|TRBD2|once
TGTGCCTGGAGTCATAAGGGGCTAGCGGTAAGCTCCTACAATGAGCAGTTCTTC
CAWSHKGLAVSSYNEQFF